These 23 T cell receptor beta chains came from one sample sequenced in a study of cytomegalovirus exposure and HLA in healthy donors (dated by TCRdb to the late 2010s). Libraries were constructed by the immunoSEQ multiplex PCR assay. The immuneACCESS repertoire file appears here via TCRdb, limited to in-frame rearrangements. These files lack a portion of the clones; in checked studies, under half of the deficit traces to unresolved V genes, and the cause of the others is not known. The sample contains 200,000 to 250,000 clones, approximately 82% of them found a single time. The top ten hold less than 7% of the sample. Source material: PBMCs. These receptors were obtained from a woman aged 18-29 years in good health and CMV-seronegative.

This clone was seen only once. The V call is TRBV7-3, the J call TRBJ2-1; 7 positions agree with TRBD2. Germline V gene lookup returns CDR1 SGHTA and CDR2 FQGTGA. The V gene end was trimmed by 5 bases and the J gene end by 2 bases; junction bases not matched to a gene: 9. CDR3 length equals 16 residues. In DNA form, the CDR3 reads TGTGCCAGCAGCCCCCCTGGGGCGGGGGCCTACAATGAGCAGTTCTTC. Amino acids: CASSPPGAGAYNEQFF.

J is TRBJ2-2 and V is TRBV5-1; no clear D gene. The CDR3 has 14 residues. Deletions cut 2 bases from V and 0 bases from J, with 5 bases between. The germline V gene encodes CDR1 SGHRS and CDR2 YFSETQ. CDR3 amino acids: CASSLRPNTGELFF. In DNA form, the CDR3 reads TGCGCCAGCAGCTTAAGGCCGAACACCGGGGAGCTGTTTTTT.

The CDR3, as DNA: TGTGCCAGCAGGTCAGCCCAGGGGTCACCCCTCCACTTT. It encodes CASRSAQGSPLHF. The chain recombines TRBV6-6 with TRBJ1-6; tentative D call: TRBD1 (6 bases). Trimming pared 6 bases from V and 10 bases from J, leaving 13 bases between. The germline V gene has CDR1 MNHNY and CDR2 SVGAGI (reference sequence). The CDR3 extends over 13 amino acids.

V is TRBV18 and J is TRBJ2-5, with 10 bases aligning to TRBD2. The CDR3 runs to 15 residues. The trim removed 3 bases at V and 8 bases at J, leaving 9 bases unmatched. Looked up from germline, CDR1 is KGHSH and CDR2 is LQKENI. The CDR3, as DNA: TGTGCCAGCTCACCCCTCCCTAGCGGGAGCGATACCCAGTACTTC. This gives the protein CASSPLPSGSDTQYF.

The chain joins TRBV30 to TRBJ1-6; D remains unclear. The CDR3 has 13 residues. The V and J ends lost 1 base and 7 bases respectively, with 8 bases between them. CDR1 and CDR2 (germline): GTSNPN, SVGIG (reference sequence). The CDR3 reads CAWSGGYNSPLHF. The DNA for the CDR3 is TGTGCCTGGAGTGGCGGATACAATTCACCCCTCCACTTT. Based on the CDR3 plus reference TRBV30 and TRBJ1-6, the full variable domain is SQTIHQWPATLVQPVGSPLSLECTVEGTSNPNLYWYRQAAGRGLQLLFYSVGIGQISSEVPQNLSASRPQDRQFILSSKKLLLSDSGFYLCAWSGGYNSPLHFGNGTRLTVT.

The chain uses TRBV25-1 and TRBJ1-2; unclear D gene. V gave up 2 bases and J gave up 5 bases, with 12 bases separating them. CDR3 length: 14 residues. The germline gives CDR1 MGHDK, CDR2 SYGVNS. CDR3 nucleotide sequence: TGTGCCAGCAGTGAACTTTCGGGGAAATATGGCTACACCTTC. Translating gives CASSELSGKYGYTF.

The V call is TRBV27, the J call TRBJ1-1, with D unresolved. Germline CDR1 MNHEY, CDR2 SMNVEV (reference sequence). Between the trimmed V and J ends, which lost 5 bases and 2 bases, there was a span of 12 bases. The CDR3 is 14 residues long. This chain's CDR3 is CASSALTDNTEAFF. The DNA of the CDR3 is TGTGCCAGCAGTGCCCTGACGGATAACACTGAAGCTTTCTTT.

This clone was counted only a few times. This sequence joins TRBV7-2 and TRBJ1-5; D not certain. Deletions cut 3 bases from V and 9 bases from J, with 18 bases between. CDR1 is SGHTA, CDR2 FQGNSA, per germline. The CDR3 is 15 residues long. The CDR3 region is CASSFSPRGTGPQHF. The CDR3 bases are TGTGCCAGCAGCTTTAGTCCCCGGGGAACGGGGCCCCAGCATTTT.

The chain recombines TRBV19 with TRBJ1-2; 10 bases line up with TRBD1. V was pared by 3 bases and J by 2 bases, with 3 bases of the junction left unmatched. This CDR3 is built from 15 residues. Germline CDR1 and CDR2: LNHDA and SQIVND (reference sequence). CDR3 residues: CASSIDRGRNYGYTF. In DNA, the CDR3 is TGTGCCAGTAGTATTGACAGGGGGCGCAACTATGGCTACACCTTC.

V is TRBV5-6 and J is TRBJ1-2, with a tentative D call TRBD1 (6 bases). Germline-derived CDR1 and CDR2 are SGHDT and YYEEEE. V was pared by 4 bases and J by 0 bases, with 16 bases between. The CDR3 runs 16 residues. This chain's CDR3 is CASSSRVGAANYGYTF. The CDR3 nucleotides are TGTGCCAGCAGCAGTAGGGTGGGGGCAGCTAACTATGGCTACACCTTC.

The chain couples TRBV27 to TRBJ2-3; the D is unclear. Trimming cost V 0 bases and J 2 bases, with 9 bases left between them. The CDR3 covers 15 residues. Germline values: CDR1 MNHEY, CDR2 SMNVEV (reference sequence). Written as DNA, the CDR3 is TGTGCCAGCAGTTTATCGTCCCGGCCCACAGATACGCAGTATTTT. Protein sequence: CASSLSSRPTDTQYF.

The chain combines TRBV6-5 with TRBJ1-2; weak D call: TRBD1 (6 bases). V was pared by 10 bases and J by 5 bases, with 14 bases between. Germline V gene lookup returns CDR1 MNHEY and CDR2 SVGAGI. This CDR3 spans 12 amino acids. In DNA form, the CDR3 reads TGTGCCAACTTTAGAACAGGGTATGGCTACACCTTC. This translates into CANFRTGYGYTF.

The chain has TRBV7-2 and TRBJ2-6; tentative D call: TRBD1 (6 bases). Germline V lookup: CDR1 SGHTA, CDR2 FQGNSA. V shed 9 bases and J shed 1 base, with 10 bases lying between them. The CDR3 covers 14 residues. This CDR3 is CARGGGSGANVLTF. The DNA of the CDR3 is TGTGCCAGAGGGGGTGGGTCTGGGGCCAACGTCCTGACTTTC.

This clone was counted a single time. The chain couples TRBV11-3 to TRBJ2-3; TRBD2 matches 7 bases. The CDR3 has 16 amino acids. V gave up 11 bases and J gave up 4 bases; unmatched junction bases: 18. In germline, CDR1 is SGHNT, CDR2 YENEEA. The DNA of the CDR3 is TGTGCCGTCATCCCACCGGGGAGGGAGGGCCCAGATACGCAGTATTTT. As protein: CAVIPPGREGPDTQYF.

The chain recombines TRBV4-1 with TRBJ2-1, with unresolved D. Germline CDR1 MGHRA, CDR2 YSYEKL. This CDR3 is 12 amino acids long. Trimming removed 6 bases from V and 5 bases from J, with 8 bases in between. The CDR3 DNA sequence: TGCGCCAGCAGTCTCGGTAACAATGAGCAGTTCTTC. Encoded protein: CASSLGNNEQFF.

This clone was observed a handful of times. This CDR3 reads CAVGGTTYEQYF. The CDR3 bases are TGCGCCGTGGGCGGGACGACCTACGAGCAGTACTTC. J is TRBJ2-7 and V is TRBV10-2; tentatively, D is TRBD2 (6 bases). The V gene's germline CDR1 is WSHSY and CDR2 SAAADI. Trimming shortened V by 11 bases and J by 2 bases, and 13 bases separated the two germline ends. This CDR3 comprises 12 residues.

The chain employs TRBV5-5 and TRBJ2-7; 7 positions match TRBD1. Germline V gene data show CDR1 as SGHKS and CDR2 as YYEKEE (reference sequence). Trimming removed 3 bases from V and 2 bases from J; junction bases left unmatched: 5. This CDR3 has 14 amino acids. The CDR3 is CASSSSTGAYEQYF. The CDR3, as DNA: TGTGCCAGCAGCTCCAGCACAGGGGCCTACGAGCAGTACTTC.

The chain combines TRBV11-3 with TRBJ1-2; D not certain. V was shortened by 5 bases and J by 4 bases, with 14 bases between the two germline ends. The length of the CDR3 is 14 residues. Per the germline V gene, CDR1 is SGHNT and CDR2 is YENEEA. The CDR3 loop is CASSAQRPSYGYTF. CDR3 sequence (DNA): TGTGCCAGCAGCGCCCAAAGGCCGAGCTATGGCTACACCTTC.

The J gene is TRBJ2-3, the V gene TRBV6-5; 10 bases are shared with TRBD1. Per the germline V gene, CDR1 is MNHEY and CDR2 is SVGAGI. V trimming: 5 bases; J trimming: 14 bases; junction bases outside the gene matches: 13. The CDR3 is 14 amino acids. CDR3: CASSLGTGVRKRYF. The DNA for the CDR3 is TGTGCCAGCAGTCTCGGGACAGGGGTTAGGAAGCGGTATTTT.

V is TRBV2 and J is TRBJ1-1; 8 nucleotides match TRBD1. V gave up 1 base and J gave up 1 base; unmatched junction bases: 2. From germline, CDR1 is SNHLY and CDR2 FYNNEI. This CDR3 is 15 amino acids long. The CDR3 bases are TGTGCCAGCAGTGAAGAGGGGACAGGGAACACTGAAGCTTTCTTT. It yields the protein CASSEEGTGNTEAFF.

As for this clone: One junction end does not reproduce the germline sequence, and a read error may be involved. The rearrangement uses TRBV2 and TRBJ1-1; D is uncertain. The CDR3 length is 13 residues. The germline V gene has CDR1 SNHLY and CDR2 FYNNEI. The CDR3 DNA reads TGTGCCAGCCGTGATGGGATGAACACTGAAGCTTTCTTT. Translating gives CASRDGMNTEAFF.

This clone was counted only a few times. Other DNA sequences in the same sample also yield this CDR3. The chain recombines TRBV9 with TRBJ1-3; D uncertain. This CDR3 comprises 14 residues. The V gene's germline CDR1 is SGDLS and CDR2 YYNGEE. Between the trimmed V and J ends, which lost 0 bases and 0 bases, there was a span of 4 bases. CDR3: CASSVDFSGNTIYF. The CDR3 nucleotides read TGTGCCAGCAGCGTAGACTTCTCTGGAAACACCATATATTTT.

The chain couples TRBV9 to TRBJ1-2; D is possibly TRBD1 (6 bases). This CDR3 is built from 16 residues. In germline, CDR1 is SGDLS, CDR2 YYNGEE. V gave up 0 bases and J gave up 1 base, with 13 bases separating them. The CDR3 sequence is CASSVARTALNYGYTF. For the CDR3, the DNA is TGTGCCAGCAGCGTAGCACGGACAGCTCTTAACTATGGCTACACCTTC.